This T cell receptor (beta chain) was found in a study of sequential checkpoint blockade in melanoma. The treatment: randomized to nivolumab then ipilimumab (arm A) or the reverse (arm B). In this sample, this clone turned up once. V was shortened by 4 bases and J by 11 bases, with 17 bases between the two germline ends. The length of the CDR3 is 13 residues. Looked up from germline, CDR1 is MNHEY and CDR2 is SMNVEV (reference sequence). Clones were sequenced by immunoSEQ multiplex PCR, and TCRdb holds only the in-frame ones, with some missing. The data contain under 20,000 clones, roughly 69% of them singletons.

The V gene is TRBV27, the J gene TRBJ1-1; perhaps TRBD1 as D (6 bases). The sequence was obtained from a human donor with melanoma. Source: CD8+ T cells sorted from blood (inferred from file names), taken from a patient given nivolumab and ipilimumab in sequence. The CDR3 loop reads CASSSGDNLRAFF. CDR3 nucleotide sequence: TGTGCCAGCAGTTCAGGGGACAATCTGCGGGCTTTCTTT.